The 16 T cell receptor beta chains given below trace back to one sample, sequenced in a study of beta chain features in type 1 diabetes. Expressed TCRB transcripts were sequenced after all isolated RNA was converted to cDNA. TCRdb's table, derived via immunoSEQ multiplex PCR, lists solely in-frame clones and lacks some. Altogether around 260,000 clones are present, around 20% being singletons, with the ten largest covering less than 0.03%. No cognate antigen is known for these TCRs. Findings of the study overall: Patients with Type 1 diabetes showed moderately but significantly shorter TCRB CDR3s in all four CD4+ subsets.

Sample: naive CD4+ T cells from blood. Receptors were obtained from a woman aged 40-49 years with type 1 diabetes.

The chain couples TRBV5-1 to TRBJ1-1, with D possibly matching TRBD1 (6 bases). CDR1 and CDR2 (germline): SGHRS, YFSETQ. V shed 4 bases and J shed 4 bases, with 14 bases lying between them. The CDR3 contains 14 residues. The CDR3 DNA sequence: TGCGCCAGCAGCCGGACAGCTCTGGGCACTGAAGCTTTCTTT. Its translation: CASSRTALGTEAFF.

V and J are TRBV15 and TRBJ2-1; 13 nucleotides align to TRBD2. Trimming took 1 base from V and 8 from J; bases not matched to a gene: 5. CDR3 length: 16 residues. The V gene's germline CDR1 is LNHNV and CDR2 YYDKDF (reference sequence). In nucleotides, the CDR3 is TGTGCCACCAGCAGAGGACTAGCGGGAGGTAGGGATGAGCAGTTCTTC. This sequence encodes CATSRGLAGGRDEQFF.

This chain joins TRBV2 and TRBJ1-5, with D unclear. Between the trimmed V and J ends, which lost 4 bases and 3 bases, there was a span of 7 bases. There are 13 residues in the CDR3. Germline CDR1 and CDR2: SNHLY and FYNNEI. The CDR3 region is CASSVTDNQPQHF. CDR3 nucleotide sequence: TGTGCCAGCAGTGTAACAGACAATCAGCCCCAGCATTTT.

The chain couples TRBV15 to TRBJ2-1, with TRBD2 matching over 13 bases. The CDR3 consists of 17 residues. Looked up from germline, CDR1 is LNHNV and CDR2 is YYDKDF (reference sequence). Losses at the gene ends were 3 bases for V and 4 bases for J; bases not matched to a gene: 6. The CDR3 sequence is CATSSDLGLAGYNEQFF. The CDR3 DNA is TGTGCCACCAGCAGCGATTTGGGACTAGCGGGATACAATGAGCAGTTCTTC. Variable domain in full (rest from reference TRBV15 and TRBJ2-1): DAMVIQNPRYQVTQFGKPVTLSCSQTLNHNVMYWYQQKSSQAPKLLFHYYDKDFNNEADTPDNFQSRRPNTSFCFLDIRSPGLGDTAMYLCATSSDLGLAGYNEQFFGPGTRLTVL.

The V gene is TRBV6-6, the J gene TRBJ2-1; D might be TRBD2 (6 bases). CDR3 length: 16 amino acids. CDR1 is MNHNY, CDR2 SVGAGI, per germline (reference sequence). V gave up 9 bases and J gave up 0 bases, with 18 bases separating them. The CDR3 coding sequence is TGTGCCAGTTTCCGGGGGTTAGGGAGCTCCTACAATGAGCAGTTCTTC. Amino acids: CASFRGLGSSYNEQFF.

This clone was observed a few times. The rearrangement uses TRBV7-8 and TRBJ2-7; 9 bases are shared with TRBD1. CDR3 size: 14 residues. The germline V gene encodes CDR1 SGHVS and CDR2 FQNEAQ. V shed 6 bases, J shed 1 base, and the junction held 4 bases outside the gene matches. The CDR3 loop is CASRTGTGSYEQYF. In DNA form, the CDR3 reads TGTGCCAGCAGAACCGGGACAGGGTCCTACGAGCAGTACTTC.

The chain links TRBV25-1 to TRBJ2-4; tentatively, D is TRBD1 (5 bases). The CDR3 totals 13 residues. Trimming took 4 bases from V and 7 from J, leaving 11 bases between them. Germline loops: CDR1 MGHDK, CDR2 SYGVNS. The CDR3 reads CASSGQGGNIQYF. In DNA, the CDR3 is TGTGCCAGCAGTGGGCAGGGTGGGAACATTCAGTACTTC.

The chain couples TRBV9 to TRBJ2-1, with 10 positions matching TRBD1. The CDR3 is made up of 18 amino acids. V lost 3 bases, J lost 3 bases, and 12 bases stayed unmatched. Looked up from germline, CDR1 is SGDLS and CDR2 is YYNGEE. The CDR3 DNA is TGTGCCAGCAGCGCCAGCCTACTCGGGACAGGGGACTACAATGAGCAGTTCTTC. Its protein is CASSASLLGTGDYNEQFF.

J is TRBJ1-1 and V is TRBV7-3; no clear D gene. Trimming removed 2 bases at V and 0 bases at J, with 13 bases between. Germline V gene lookup returns CDR1 SGHTA and CDR2 FQGTGA. The length of the CDR3 is 16 residues. The CDR3 here is CASSLAYGGLNTEAFF. Written as DNA, the CDR3 is TGTGCCAGCAGCTTAGCGTACGGTGGTCTGAACACTGAAGCTTTCTTT.

The chain combines TRBV7-2 with TRBJ1-1; D gene uncertain. The V end was cut by 1 base, the J end by 0 bases, with 3 bases between. The V gene's germline CDR1 is SGHTA and CDR2 FQGNSA. CDR3 length: 13 amino acids. CDR3 amino acids: CASSLDMNTEAFF. DNA for the CDR3: TGTGCCAGCAGCTTAGATATGAACACTGAAGCTTTCTTT.

The chain carries TRBV7-8 and TRBJ2-4, with 16 nucleotides matching TRBD2. The CDR3 consists of 19 residues. Looked up from germline, CDR1 is SGHVS and CDR2 is FQNEAQ. V lost 0 bases, J lost 7 bases, and 9 bases stayed unmatched. The DNA of the CDR3 is TGTGCCAGCAGCTTAGCAGGTGGCGGGACTAGCGGGAGGGCGAACATTCAGTACTTC. Its translation is CASSLAGGGTSGRANIQYF.

The chain has TRBV6-5 and TRBJ1-2, with D perhaps matching TRBD1 (6 bases). Germline CDR1 and CDR2: MNHEY and SVGAGI. The V and J ends lost 6 bases and 4 bases respectively, with 15 bases between them. The CDR3 is made up of 14 amino acids. The CDR3 nucleotides are TGTGCCAGCAGCTCTAACAGGGACGGCTATGGCTACACCTTC. This encodes CASSSNRDGYGYTF.

This clone was counted a few times. This chain connects TRBV30 to TRBJ2-1, with 7 bases identical to TRBD1. J gave up 7 bases and V 3 bases, and 6 bases lay outside the gene matches. From germline, CDR1 is GTSNPN and CDR2 SVGIG (reference sequence). The CDR3 extends over 13 amino acids. CDR3 protein: CAWRQGFSNEQFF. In nucleotides, the CDR3 is TGTGCCTGGAGACAGGGGTTTTCGAATGAGCAGTTCTTC.

The genes are TRBV18 and TRBJ2-1; 11 positions match TRBD1. Germline assignment: CDR1 KGHSH and CDR2 LQKENI. This CDR3 is 17 amino acids long. The J segment lost 4 bases and the V segment lost 5 bases, leaving 10 bases of the junction unmatched. CDR3 DNA sequence: TGTGCCAGCTCAGAACAGACCGGGACAGGGGGGTACAATGAGCAGTTCTTC. As protein: CASSEQTGTGGYNEQFF.

This clone was counted only a few times. This sequence joins TRBV11-2 and TRBJ2-7; maybe TRBD1 (6 bases). Between the trimmed V and J ends, which lost 5 bases and 4 bases, there was a span of 15 bases. The germline gives CDR1 SGHAT, CDR2 FQNNGV. The CDR3 runs to 14 residues. CDR3 protein: CASSRQAVQYEQYF. CDR3 bases: TGTGCCAGCAGCCGACAGGCCGTGCAATACGAGCAGTACTTC. Combining the CDR3 with reference TRBV11-2 and TRBJ2-7 gives the whole variable domain EAGVAQSPRYKIIEKRQSVAFWCNPISGHATLYWYQQILGQGPKLLIQFQNNGVVDDSQLPKDRFSAERLKGVDSTLKIQPAKLEDSAVYLCASSRQAVQYEQYFGPGTRLTVT.

The gene calls are TRBV29-1 and TRBJ2-3, with 11 positions matching TRBD2. CDR3 length equals 15 residues. Germline CDR1 reads SQVTM; CDR2 reads ANQGSEA. V lost 7 bases and J lost 0; bases outside the gene matches: 6. CDR3 nucleotides: TGCAGCGCAACCGGGACTAGCGGCAGCACAGATACGCAGTATTTT. Translated: CSATGTSGSTDTQYF.